This T cell receptor beta chain was captured in a study of T cells after yellow fever vaccination. This CDR3 is 12 amino acids long. CDR1 SGHTA and CDR2 FQGNSA come from the germline V gene. V was cut by 7 bases and J by 10 bases, with 11 bases left in between. This clonotype appeared many times. What it binds is not known. Synthesis of TCR cDNA relied on 5'RACE template switching, which attached a universal primer site and UMIs. TCRdb processed the 5' RACE reads anew with MiXCR; each CDR3 protein has one entry. The data show about 220,000 distinct CDR3 sequences, about 3% seen once. Regarding the study as a whole: Repertoires obtained by FACS sorting could include abundant clonotypes that entered as contaminants from the bulk population.

This TCR was sampled from a man younger than 35 who received the YFV17D yellow fever vaccine. The chain uses TRBV7-2 and TRBJ1-6; no clear D. The sample consisted of CD4+ T cells sorted from PBMCs, taken 10 days after the yellow fever booster vaccination. Written as DNA, the CDR3 is TGTGCCAGCACCTCAAGGGTGTCACCCCTCCACTTT. Amino acid sequence: CASTSRVSPLHF.